This TCR beta chain was recovered during a study of T cell responses to AZD1222 COVID-19 vaccine. The CDR3 totals 18 residues. Germline CDR1 and CDR2: LNHNV and YYDKDF (reference sequence). The V gene end was trimmed by 0 bases and the J gene end by 3 bases; junction bases not matched to a gene: 8. The method was immunoSEQ multiplex PCR; TCRdb's version includes in-frame clones alone and lacks a portion of them. The sample lists some 110,000 clones, roughly 89% occurring once. This chain uses TRBV15 with TRBJ2-7; 13 nucleotides agree with TRBD2. The sequencing here drew on peripheral blood, taken 28 days after the second AZD1222 dose. The receptor was isolated from an adult who received the AZD1222 COVID-19 vaccine. The CDR3 nucleotides are TGTGCCACCAGCAGAGAACTAGCGGGAGGGCCCGTCGGCTACGAGCAGTACTTC. Translating gives CATSRELAGGPVGYEQYF.